The T cell receptor beta chain under discussion was sequenced for a study of T cell repertoires in cytomegalovirus infection (dated by TCRdb to the late 2010s). Study-wide context: Donor HLA type was relevant to the analysis, because carriage of CMV infection together with the matching HLA type was indicated by public TCR beta signatures. General findings and caveats noted by the study authors: In both this cohort and an independent cohort of 300 to 450 donors, the cumulative frequency of public TCR beta family members distinguished carriers of CMV infection plus the relevant HLA type. The ex vivo response was dominated by HLA-C-restricted CMV-specific TCR beta clonotypes, which also provided the single most frequent clonotype in two of eight donors.

Regarding this clonotype: Its antigen specificity is not known. The input lacks base qualities; no much larger clone sits a single base away.

The listed sequencing device is Illumina HiSeq 1500. Starting from the raw public reads, TCRdb applied fastp trimming at Q25, assembled clones with MiXCR and retained in-frame beta chains. Each record represents a unique CDR3 protein, reported with the most common genes and DNA among its rows. The sample includes roughly 320,000 distinct CDR3 sequences, with 8% to 10% observed a single time. Together, the top ten hold roughly 4% of the sample. The germline V gene encodes CDR1 SGHTA and CDR2 FQGNSA. V is reduced by 6 bases and J by 2 bases, leaving a spacing of 22 bases between them. There are 17 amino acids in the CDR3, from cysteine to phenylalanine inclusive. The DNA shown is the 51-base CDR3, in frame from base 1.

What was sequenced was PBMCs. The rearrangement joined TRBV7-2 to TRBJ2-5; the D gene is possibly TRBD2, with 7 bases matching. The source of this sequence is a human donor in good health (CMV status not recorded). Some clones in this sample may be carry-over from other donors' samples. The DNA sequence follows: TGTGCCAGCAGGCGGAGGGGGGGGGGCTGGGAGCAAGAGACCCAGTACTTC. It translates as CASRRRGGGWEQETQYF.